This T cell receptor beta chain was identified during a study of T cells in Graves' hyperthyroidism and ophthalmopathy. Uncontrolled infection, other autoimmune disease, pregnancy or lactation excluded patients. The diagnoses drew upon clinical symptoms, serum thyroxine and TRAb, thyroid ultrasound and orbital computed tomography. The PBMCs had their origin in 8.5 to 10 ml of fresh peripheral blood. General study points: Blood also contained most expanded thyroid clonotypes above 0.001.

The TCR beta CDR3 regions underwent amplification using RNA transcripts as the source. The TCR CDR3 was amplified in a first-round RT-PCR using the HTBI primer set. Each CDR3 protein is one row after TCRdb ran MiXCR on the multiplex PCR reads. The data hold around 300,000 distinct CDR3 sequences, with around 20% observed a single time. The germline V gene has CDR1 DFQATT and CDR2 SNEGSKA (reference sequence). The ends were cut back, 4 bases at V and 0 bases at J, with 10 bases in the middle. This CDR3 region has 14 residues. Of note for this clonotype: Its antigen is as yet unknown.

This receptor was obtained from a man in his fifties with Graves' ophthalmopathy. The chain joins TRBV20-1 to TRBJ2-4; D gene uncertain. The sequenced material came from blood. The CDR3 reads CSATSSGAKNIQYF. The CDR3 DNA is TGCAGTGCTACTAGTTCGGGAGCCAAAAACATTCAGTACTTC.